Following are 12 T cell receptor beta chains from one sample sequenced in a study of cytomegalovirus exposure and HLA in healthy donors. PCR was performed using 60 Vbeta and 13 Jbeta primers. Only in-frame clones appear in the TCRdb table, and some are missing; sequencing was by immunoSEQ multiplex PCR. This table holds some 200,000 clones, 55% to 75% found once. The source material was PBMCs. These receptors were taken from a man aged 40-55 years in good health and CMV-seropositive.

The CDR3, as DNA: TGTGCCAGCAGCTTGGACAGGGGATTCTATGGCTACACCTTC. This gives the protein CASSLDRGFYGYTF. The chain combines TRBV5-4 with TRBJ1-2; 7 bases are shared with TRBD1. Germline-derived CDR1 and CDR2 are SGHNT and YYREEE (reference sequence). The CDR3 is 14 residues long. V was pared by 0 bases and J by 4 bases, with 3 bases of the junction left unmatched.

This clone was recorded once. The gene calls are TRBV28 and TRBJ1-5; 7 bases are a match to TRBD1. V lost 7 bases, J lost 1 base, and 4 bases stayed unmatched. The CDR3 consists of 14 residues. Per germline, CDR1 MDHEN and CDR2 SYDVKM. The CDR3, as DNA: TGTGCCAGCATCTGGGACAGAAGCAATCAGCCCCAGCATTTT. Protein product: CASIWDRSNQPQHF.

The chain is built from TRBV7-9 and TRBJ2-1, with D maybe TRBD2 (5 bases). Germline V CDR1 and CDR2: SEHNR, FQNEAQ (reference sequence). The CDR3 loop spans 16 amino acids. The V and J ends lost 2 bases and 1 base respectively, with 12 bases between them. In DNA, the CDR3 is TGTGCCAGCAGCTTAACGGACTGGGGATCCTACAATGAGCAGTTCTTC. It translates to CASSLTDWGSYNEQFF.

This chain uses TRBV7-3 with TRBJ2-7, with 10 bases identical to TRBD2. Germline lookup yields CDR1 SGHTA and CDR2 FQGTGA. V dropped 7 bases and J dropped 1; count of bases not matched to a gene: 13. This CDR3 spans 17 amino acids. The CDR3 DNA reads as TGTGCCAGCAACTCCCCCGCCTATAGCGGGGGGTCCTACGAGCAGTACTTC. Translation gives CASNSPAYSGGSYEQYF.

The chain employs TRBV14 and TRBJ2-7, with 9 bases fitting TRBD1. V lost 6 bases to trimming and J lost 13 bases; unmatched junction nucleotides: 13. Germline V lookup: CDR1 SGHDN, CDR2 FVKESK. This CDR3 is built from 13 residues. In DNA form, the CDR3 reads TGTGCCAGCAGACCCACAGGGGGCGCTTCCCTCTACTTC. It specifies CASRPTGGASLYF.

The chain is built from TRBV5-1 and TRBJ2-5, with TRBD2 matching 7 bases. The V segment lost 5 bases and the J segment 2 bases; nucleotides outside the gene matches: 9. The CDR3 is 15 amino acids. Germline assignment: CDR1 SGHRS and CDR2 YFSETQ. This CDR3 is CASRRELIAQETQYF. The DNA for the CDR3 is TGCGCCAGCAGGCGGGAGCTAATAGCTCAAGAGACCCAGTACTTC.

On this clone itself: The CDR3 ends on some other residue instead of the conserved phenylalanine or tryptophan, so this is likely a read error. This rearrangement joins TRBV2 to TRBJ1-2; D is unclear. With 4 bases removed from V and 4 bases from J, the gap between germline ends came to 10 bases. The V gene's germline CDR1 is SNHLY and CDR2 FYNNEI. The CDR3 sequence is 13 residues long. CDR3 in DNA: TGTGCCAGCAGTGTAACAGTTGCCTATGGCTACACCCTC. This sequence encodes CASSVTVAYGYTL.

V gene TRBV2 combines with J gene TRBJ1-2; 7 positions match TRBD1. The CDR3 is 12 residues long. V shed 11 bases and J 8 bases; nucleotides not matched to a gene: 11. Germline CDR1 SNHLY, CDR2 FYNNEI. CDR3 region: CAPVTGEPGYTF. The CDR3 DNA is TGTGCCCCCGTTACAGGGGAACCGGGCTACACCTTC.

The chain recombines TRBV7-2 with TRBJ1-4; D gene ambiguous. Trimming stripped 4 bases from V and 8 bases from J, with 8 bases between. Germline V gives CDR1 SGHTA, CDR2 FQGNSA. This CDR3 comprises 12 residues. The CDR3: CASSSPGEKLFF. CDR3 bases: TGTGCCAGCAGCTCCCCGGGGGAAAAACTGTTTTTT.

The chain is built from TRBV5-6 and TRBJ1-1; D is perhaps TRBD1 (6 bases). Germline V gene data show CDR1 as SGHDT and CDR2 as YYEEEE. This CDR3 is 12 amino acids long. With 4 bases removed from V and 8 bases from J, the gap between germline ends came to 12 bases. CDR3 DNA: TGTGCCAGCAGCCACGAGGGGGGGGAAGCTTTCTTT. It encodes CASSHEGGEAFF. Together with reference TRBV5-6 and TRBJ1-1, the CDR3 gives the full variable domain: DAGVTQSPTHLIKTRGQQVTLRCSPKSGHDTVSWYQQALGQGPQFIFQYYEEEERQRGNFPDRFSGHQFPNYSSELNVNALLLGDSALYLCASSHEGGEAFFGQGTRLTVV.

The genes are TRBV6-1 and TRBJ2-2; 7 nucleotides line up with TRBD2. This CDR3 is 11 amino acids long. V dropped 4 bases and J dropped 15; count of bases not matched to a gene: 5. Germline CDR1 and CDR2: MNHNS and SASEGT. The CDR3 region is CASSVAGRVFF. CDR3 in DNA: TGTGCCAGCAGTGTGGCAGGGAGGGTGTTTTTT.

The CDR3 protein is CASSTGQGAWETQYF. For the CDR3, the DNA is TGTGCCAGCAGCACTGGACAGGGGGCATGGGAGACCCAGTACTTC. This rearrangement joins TRBV9 to TRBJ2-5; 11 bases fit TRBD1. The CDR3 consists of 15 residues. V was pared by 4 bases and J by 5 bases, with 7 bases of the junction left unmatched. Germline values: CDR1 SGDLS, CDR2 YYNGEE.